This entry lists 7 T cell receptor beta chains sequenced from one sample in a study of beta chain features in type 1 diabetes. The authors reverse transcribed all of the isolated RNA, so sequencing captured expressed TCRB transcripts. Measured with immunoSEQ multiplex PCR; TCRdb has only the in-frame clones, and not every one. The sample records roughly 240,000 clones, around 65% being singletons. The specimen was naive CD4+ T cells from blood. The receptors come from a man aged 25-40 years in good health.

This chain uses TRBV29-1 with TRBJ1-2; unclear D gene. Germline CDR1 reads SQVTM; CDR2 reads ANQGSEA. V was pared by 7 bases and J by 5 bases, with 11 bases between. This CDR3 has 11 amino acids. CDR3 in amino acids: CSGGQEYGYTF. The CDR3 bases are TGCAGCGGCGGTCAGGAGTATGGCTACACCTTC.

The V and J genes are TRBV15 and TRBJ2-1; 10 bases align to TRBD2. CDR3 length equals 15 residues. From germline, CDR1 is LNHNV and CDR2 YYDKDF (reference sequence). V was clipped by 3 bases and J by 5 bases; unmatched bases: 4. The CDR3, as DNA: TGTGCCACCAGCAGTGAGCGGGGGGGCCACAATGAGCAGTTCTTC. Translating it yields CATSSERGGHNEQFF.

This chain links TRBV6-6 with TRBJ1-1, with 7 bases lining up with TRBD1. V was pared by 4 bases and J by 7 bases, with 3 bases of the junction left unmatched. The CDR3 contains 12 residues. Germline lookup yields CDR1 MNHNY and CDR2 SVGAGI (reference sequence). CDR3 sequence reads: CASSSRQGEAFF. CDR3 bases: TGTGCCAGCAGTTCTCGACAGGGTGAAGCTTTCTTT.

This clone occurred a few times. The chain uses TRBV11-2 and TRBJ2-2; 11 bases match TRBD2. With V trimmed by 2 bases and J by 6 bases, 2 bases remained unmatched. CDR3 length equals 15 residues. Germline V gene sequence: CDR1 SGHAT, CDR2 FQNNGV. CDR3 loop: CASSLRLAGPGELFF. The CDR3 nucleotides read TGTGCCAGCAGCTTACGACTAGCGGGGCCCGGGGAGCTGTTTTTT.

This clone has a handful of counts. The V gene is TRBV28, the J gene TRBJ2-1; TRBD1 matches at 7 bases. The CDR3 consists of 15 residues. The junction had 13 bases not matched to a gene; V was cut back by 7 bases and J by 7 bases. Germline CDR1 is MDHEN and CDR2 is SYDVKM. The CDR3 spells CASTQQTGLWNEQFF. CDR3 DNA sequence: TGTGCCAGCACCCAACAGACAGGGCTTTGGAATGAGCAGTTCTTC.

This clone was observed a handful of times. A read error may account for a junction end that differs from germline. The CDR3 DNA reads as TGTGCCAGCAGTTTAGATCTAGCGGGCAACTGGGACTTC. It yields the protein CASSLDLAGNWDF. The chain carries TRBV28 and TRBJ2-5; TRBD2 matches at 8 bases. The CDR3 consists of 13 residues. From germline, CDR1 is MDHEN and CDR2 SYDVKM.

The rearrangement uses TRBV9 and TRBJ2-5; possible D gene TRBD2, 6 bases. The CDR3 runs to 16 residues. CDR1 SGDLS and CDR2 YYNGEE come from the germline V gene. The V gene lost 0 bases and the J gene lost 5 bases, with 17 bases spanning the gap. The CDR3 nucleotides read TGTGCCAGCAGCGTAGGAGGGGCGGCGGGACGGGAGACCCAGTACTTC. It yields the protein CASSVGGAAGRETQYF.